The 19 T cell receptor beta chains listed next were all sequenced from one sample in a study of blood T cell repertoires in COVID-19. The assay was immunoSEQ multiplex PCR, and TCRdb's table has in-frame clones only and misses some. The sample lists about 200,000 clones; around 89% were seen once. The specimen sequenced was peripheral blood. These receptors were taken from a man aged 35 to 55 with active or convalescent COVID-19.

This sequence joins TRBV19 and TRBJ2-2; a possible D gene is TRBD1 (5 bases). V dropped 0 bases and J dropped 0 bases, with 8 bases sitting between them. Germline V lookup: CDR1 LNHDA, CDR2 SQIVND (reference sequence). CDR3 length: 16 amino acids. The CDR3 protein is CASSIEMTANTGELFF. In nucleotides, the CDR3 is TGTGCCAGTAGTATAGAGATGACAGCGAACACCGGGGAGCTGTTTTTT.

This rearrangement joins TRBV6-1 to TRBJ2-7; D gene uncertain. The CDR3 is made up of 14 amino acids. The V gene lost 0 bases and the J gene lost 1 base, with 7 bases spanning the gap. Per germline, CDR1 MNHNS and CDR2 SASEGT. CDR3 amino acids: CASSEALQSYEQYF. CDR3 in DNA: TGTGCCAGCAGTGAAGCGCTTCAGTCCTACGAGCAGTACTTC.

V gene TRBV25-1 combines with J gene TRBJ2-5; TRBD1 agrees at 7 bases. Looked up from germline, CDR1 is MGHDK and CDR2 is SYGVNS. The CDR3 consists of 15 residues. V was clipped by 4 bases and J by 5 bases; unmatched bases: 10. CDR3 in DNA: TGTGCCAGCAGTGGATCTAACAGGGGTACGGAGACCCAGTACTTC. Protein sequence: CASSGSNRGTETQYF.

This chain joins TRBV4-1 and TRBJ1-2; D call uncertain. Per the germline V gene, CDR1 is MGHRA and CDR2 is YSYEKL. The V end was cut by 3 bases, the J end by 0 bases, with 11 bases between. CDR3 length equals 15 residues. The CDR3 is CASSQETSTNYGYTF. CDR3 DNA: TGCGCCAGCAGCCAGGAGACCTCCACTAACTATGGCTACACCTTC.

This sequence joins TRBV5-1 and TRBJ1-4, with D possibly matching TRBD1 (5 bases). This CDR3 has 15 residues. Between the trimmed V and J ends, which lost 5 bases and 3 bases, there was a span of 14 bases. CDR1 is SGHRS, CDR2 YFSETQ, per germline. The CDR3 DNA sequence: TGCGCCAGCAGGCGAACCGGGACTGCTAATGAAAAACTGTTTTTT. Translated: CASRRTGTANEKLFF.

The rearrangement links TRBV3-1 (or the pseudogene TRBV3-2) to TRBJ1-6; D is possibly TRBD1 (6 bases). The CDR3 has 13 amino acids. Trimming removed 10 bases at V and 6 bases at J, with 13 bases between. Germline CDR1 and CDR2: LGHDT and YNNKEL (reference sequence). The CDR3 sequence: CATTGQLNSPLHF. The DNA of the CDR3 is TGTGCCACGACCGGACAGCTTAATTCACCCCTCCACTTT.

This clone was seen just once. CDR3 in amino acids: CSGQGVGGYTF. The CDR3 DNA sequence: TGCAGCGGCCAGGGGGTTGGTGGCTACACCTTC. The chain joins TRBV29-1 to TRBJ1-2, with TRBD1 identical over 7 bases. Germline loops: CDR1 SQVTM, CDR2 ANQGSEA. The CDR3 is made up of 11 amino acids. Losses at the gene ends were 7 bases for V and 7 bases for J; bases not matched to a gene: 6.

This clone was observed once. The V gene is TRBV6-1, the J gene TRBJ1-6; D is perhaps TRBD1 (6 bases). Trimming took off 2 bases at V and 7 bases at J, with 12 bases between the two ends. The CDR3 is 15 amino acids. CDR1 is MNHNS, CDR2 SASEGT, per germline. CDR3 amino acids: CASSETWQGNSPLHF. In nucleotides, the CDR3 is TGTGCCAGCAGTGAAACGTGGCAGGGGAATTCACCCCTCCACTTT.

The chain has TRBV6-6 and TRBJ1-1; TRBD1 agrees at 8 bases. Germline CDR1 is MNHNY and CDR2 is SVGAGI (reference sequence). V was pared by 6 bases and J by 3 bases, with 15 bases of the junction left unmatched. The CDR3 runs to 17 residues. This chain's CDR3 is CASSRNLDRGRDTEAFF. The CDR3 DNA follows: TGTGCCAGCAGCCGAAACCTCGACAGGGGAAGGGACACTGAAGCTTTCTTT.

CDR3 in DNA: TGTGCCAGCAGCGGTGACTCGGGACAGGGTACAGATACGCAGTATTTT. Its translation: CASSGDSGQGTDTQYF. The chain links TRBV9 to TRBJ2-3; 9 nucleotides line up with TRBD1. This CDR3 has 16 amino acids. From germline, CDR1 is SGDLS and CDR2 YYNGEE. Unmatched junction bases numbered 8, after V lost 3 bases and J lost 3 bases. Based on the CDR3 plus reference TRBV9 and TRBJ2-3, the full variable domain is DSGVTQTPKHLITATGQRVTLRCSPRSGDLSVYWYQQSLDQGLQFLIQYYNGEERAKGNILERFSAQQFPDLHSELNLSSLELGDSALYFCASSGDSGQGTDTQYFGPGTRLTVL.

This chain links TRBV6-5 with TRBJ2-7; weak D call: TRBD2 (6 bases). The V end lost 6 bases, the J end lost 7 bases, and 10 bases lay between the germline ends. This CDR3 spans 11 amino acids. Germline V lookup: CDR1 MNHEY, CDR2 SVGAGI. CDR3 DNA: TGTGCCAGCAGACGGGGGTATGAGCAGTACTTC. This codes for CASRRGYEQYF.

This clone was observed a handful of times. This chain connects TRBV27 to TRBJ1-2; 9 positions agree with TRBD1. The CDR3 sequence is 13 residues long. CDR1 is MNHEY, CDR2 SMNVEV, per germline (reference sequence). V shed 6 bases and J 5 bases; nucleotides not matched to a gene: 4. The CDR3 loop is CASRGQGWYGYTF. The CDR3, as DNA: TGTGCCAGCAGAGGACAGGGGTGGTATGGCTACACCTTC.

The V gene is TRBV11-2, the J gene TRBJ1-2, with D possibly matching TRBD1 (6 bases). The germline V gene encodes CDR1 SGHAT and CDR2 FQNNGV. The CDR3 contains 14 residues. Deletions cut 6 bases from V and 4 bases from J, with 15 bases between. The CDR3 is CASSPDVGGYGYTF. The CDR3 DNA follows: TGTGCCAGCAGTCCAGACGTAGGGGGCTATGGCTACACCTTC.

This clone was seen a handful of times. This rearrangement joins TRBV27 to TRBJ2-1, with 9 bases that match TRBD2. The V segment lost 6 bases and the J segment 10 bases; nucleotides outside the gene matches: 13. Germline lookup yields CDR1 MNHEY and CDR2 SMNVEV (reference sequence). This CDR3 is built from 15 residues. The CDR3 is CASSLGGLATREQFF. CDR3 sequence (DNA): TGTGCCAGCAGCCTAGGCGGACTAGCGACCAGGGAGCAGTTCTTC.

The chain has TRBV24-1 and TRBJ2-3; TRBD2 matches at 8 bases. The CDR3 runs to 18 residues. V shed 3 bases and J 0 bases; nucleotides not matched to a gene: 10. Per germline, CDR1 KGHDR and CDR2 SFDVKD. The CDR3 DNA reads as TGTGCCACCAGTGATCCGACCCCCAGCGGGGGTAGCACAGATACGCAGTATTTT. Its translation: CATSDPTPSGGSTDTQYF.

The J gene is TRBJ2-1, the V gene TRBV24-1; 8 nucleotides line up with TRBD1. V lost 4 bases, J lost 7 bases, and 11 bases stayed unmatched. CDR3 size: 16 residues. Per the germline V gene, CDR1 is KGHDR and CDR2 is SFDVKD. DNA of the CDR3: TGTGCCACCAGTGACCCCGCTCGGACAGGGAGTAATGAGCAGTTCTTC. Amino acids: CATSDPARTGSNEQFF.

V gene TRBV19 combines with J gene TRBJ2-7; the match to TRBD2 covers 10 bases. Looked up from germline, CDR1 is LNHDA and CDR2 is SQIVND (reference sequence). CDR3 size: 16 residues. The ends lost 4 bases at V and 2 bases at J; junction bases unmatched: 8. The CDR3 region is CASSSLAGVGAYEQYF. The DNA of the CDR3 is TGTGCCAGTAGTAGTCTAGCGGGAGTCGGAGCCTACGAGCAGTACTTC.

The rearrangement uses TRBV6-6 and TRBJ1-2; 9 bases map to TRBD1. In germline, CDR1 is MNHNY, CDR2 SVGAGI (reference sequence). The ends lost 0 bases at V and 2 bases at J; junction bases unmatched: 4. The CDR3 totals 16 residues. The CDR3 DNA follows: TGTGCCAGCAGTTACTCAACCGGGACAGGGAACTATGGCTACACCTTC. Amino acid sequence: CASSYSTGTGNYGYTF.

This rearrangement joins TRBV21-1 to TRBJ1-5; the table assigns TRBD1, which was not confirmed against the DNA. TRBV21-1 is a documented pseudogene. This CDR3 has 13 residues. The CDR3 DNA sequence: TGTGCCAGCAGCGGCACAGGGTTGTCGCCCCAGCATTTT. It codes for CASSGTGLSPQHF.